A single sample gave rise to the 3 T cell receptor beta chains below, sequenced in a study of response to subunit inactivated influenza vaccine. Via MiXCR, TCRdb re-called the RT-PCR reads, giving one row per CDR3 protein. The data show 650,000 to 800,000 distinct CDR3 sequences, with about 15% seen just once and 5.5% to 7% held by the top ten. The sample here was PBMCs from blood, taken around 15 days before vaccination. These receptors came from a man between 50 and 59 years old who received an inactivated influenza vaccine.

This rearrangement joins TRBV4-3 to TRBJ2-1; 7 nucleotides agree with TRBD2. The CDR3 runs to 15 residues. With 2 bases clipped from V and 7 bases from J, the junction kept 8 bases outside the gene matches. Germline V gene sequence: CDR1 LGHNA, CDR2 YSLEER. The CDR3 DNA reads as TGCGCCAGCAGCCAAAGAGCGGGGTGGTTAAATGAGCAGTTCTTC. Protein: CASSQRAGWLNEQFF.

This clonotype appeared many times. V gene TRBV7-8 combines with J gene TRBJ1-5, with a possible D match to TRBD1 (5 bases). CDR1 and CDR2 (germline): SGHVS, FQNEAQ. The CDR3 is 16 amino acids. V gave up 5 bases and J gave up 0 bases, with 14 bases separating them. CDR3 protein: CASSQATEFSNQPQHF. Written as DNA, the CDR3 is TGTGCCAGCAGCCAAGCGACAGAATTTAGCAATCAGCCCCAGCATTTT.

This clonotype occurred many times. The chain joins TRBV27 to TRBJ1-1, with unresolved D. The length of the CDR3 is 14 residues. Trimming removed 3 bases from V and 5 bases from J, with 13 bases in between. Germline values: CDR1 MNHEY, CDR2 SMNVEV (reference sequence). CDR3 sequence reads: CASSFGVTGTEAFF. CDR3 DNA: TGTGCCAGCAGTTTCGGGGTGACTGGGACTGAAGCTTTCTTT.